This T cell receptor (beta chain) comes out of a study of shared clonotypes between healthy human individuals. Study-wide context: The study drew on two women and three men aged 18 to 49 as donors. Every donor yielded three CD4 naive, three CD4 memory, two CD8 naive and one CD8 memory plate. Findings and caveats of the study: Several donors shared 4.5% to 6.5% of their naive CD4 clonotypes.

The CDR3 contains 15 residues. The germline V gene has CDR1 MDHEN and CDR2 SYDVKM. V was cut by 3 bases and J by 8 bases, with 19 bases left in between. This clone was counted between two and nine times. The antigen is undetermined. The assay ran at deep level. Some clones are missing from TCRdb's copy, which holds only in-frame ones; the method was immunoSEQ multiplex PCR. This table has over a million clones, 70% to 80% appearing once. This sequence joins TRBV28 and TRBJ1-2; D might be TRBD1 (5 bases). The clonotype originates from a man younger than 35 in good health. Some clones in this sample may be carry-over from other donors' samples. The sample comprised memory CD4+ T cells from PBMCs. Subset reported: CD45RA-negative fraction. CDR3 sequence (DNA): TGTGCCAGCAGTTTCGTGAGGGGCGCCTCTGGGGGCTACACCTTC. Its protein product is CASSFVRGASGGYTF.